The 21 T cell receptor beta chains in this list originate from one sample, sequenced in a study of cytomegalovirus exposure and HLA in healthy donors. Primers for the PCR totalled 60 Vbeta and 13 Jbeta. Measured with immunoSEQ multiplex PCR; TCRdb has only the in-frame clones, and not every one. The sample consists of tens of thousands of clones, more than 65% of them appearing once. The material sequenced was PBMCs. These receptors all come from a male donor in good health and CMV-seropositive.

The chain couples TRBV18 to TRBJ2-2; D perhaps matches TRBD2 (5 bases). There are 15 residues in the CDR3. V was trimmed by 2 bases and J by 6 bases, leaving 13 bases between them. Germline loops: CDR1 KGHSH, CDR2 LQKENI. The CDR3 sequence: CASSPLGTGAGELFF. The CDR3 DNA reads TGTGCCAGCTCACCATTGGGTACCGGGGCCGGGGAGCTGTTTTTT.

This chain links TRBV7-2 with TRBJ1-5; possibly TRBD1 for D (5 bases). The CDR3 has 13 residues. From germline, CDR1 is SGHTA and CDR2 FQGNSA. Trimming pared 5 bases from V and 5 bases from J, leaving 10 bases between. The CDR3 sequence is CASSTQQDQPQHF. The CDR3 DNA sequence: TGTGCCAGCAGCACCCAACAGGATCAGCCCCAGCATTTT.

This sequence joins TRBV5-1 and TRBJ2-5; a weak D match, TRBD2 (5 bases). Trimming left V 4 bases short and J 4 bases short, with 11 bases between. CDR3 length: 13 residues. Germline V CDR1 and CDR2: SGHRS, YFSETQ. Here the CDR3 reads CASSPTRGETQYF. DNA for the CDR3: TGCGCCAGCAGCCCAACCCGGGGAGAGACCCAGTACTTC.

In its sample, this clone was seen once. The chain has TRBV27 and TRBJ1-2; D perhaps matches TRBD1 (5 bases). The CDR3 spans 14 residues. CDR1 is MNHEY and CDR2 is SMNVEV in the germline V gene (reference sequence). V was shortened by 7 bases and J by 1 base, with 13 bases between the two germline ends. CDR3 loop: CASTGRGGNYGYTF. The CDR3 DNA reads as TGTGCCAGCACCGGGCGGGGGGGTAACTATGGCTACACCTTC.

The rearrangement uses TRBV27 and TRBJ2-5; 11 bases are shared with TRBD1. Unmatched junction bases numbered 4, after V lost 6 bases and J lost 1 base. Germline V lookup: CDR1 MNHEY, CDR2 SMNVEV (reference sequence). The CDR3 has 15 amino acids. The CDR3 coding sequence is TGTGCCAGCAGCTCCGGGACAGGGGGCCAAGAGACCCAGTACTTC. Amino acids: CASSSGTGGQETQYF.

The chain is built from TRBV28 and TRBJ2-7; 10 nucleotides match TRBD1. This CDR3 comprises 15 residues. Trimming took 5 bases from V and 2 from J; bases not matched to a gene: 6. Looked up from germline, CDR1 is MDHEN and CDR2 is SYDVKM. CDR3 loop: CASSPRDRGTYEQYF. The CDR3 bases are TGTGCCAGCAGTCCCAGGGACAGGGGAACCTACGAGCAGTACTTC.

The chain has TRBV7-2 and TRBJ1-1; TRBD1 aligns across 11 bases. The CDR3 loop spans 14 amino acids. The ends lost 4 bases at V and 6 bases at J; junction bases unmatched: 4. The germline CDR1 and CDR2 sequences are SGHTA and FQGNSA. CDR3 region: CASSSTGQGAEAFF. CDR3 nucleotides: TGTGCCAGCAGCTCCACGGGACAGGGGGCTGAAGCTTTCTTT.

This clone was counted only a few times. The gene calls are TRBV5-5 and TRBJ1-5, with 8 bases that match TRBD1. CDR1 is SGHKS, CDR2 YYEKEE, per germline (reference sequence). The CDR3 contains 13 residues. The J segment lost 7 bases and the V segment lost 2 bases, leaving 2 bases of the junction unmatched. The CDR3 spells CASSLAGGQPQHF. In DNA, the CDR3 is TGTGCCAGCAGCTTAGCAGGGGGCCAGCCCCAGCATTTT. The full variable domain, with the rest looked up from reference TRBV5-5 and TRBJ1-5, is DAGVTQSPTHLIKTRGQQVTLRCSPISGHKSVSWYQQVLGQGPQFIFQYYEKEERGRGNFPDRFSARQFPNYSSELNVNALLLGDSALYLCASSLAGGQPQHFGDGTRLSIL.

The V gene is TRBV5-6, the J gene TRBJ1-6, with 10 bases aligning to TRBD1. Germline trimming cut 4 bases from V and 9 bases from J; bases unmatched to any gene: 7. This CDR3 has 15 residues. Germline CDR1 and CDR2: SGHDT and YYEEEE. The CDR3 loop reads CASSQTGQGFSPLHF. The CDR3 DNA follows: TGTGCCAGCAGCCAGACGGGACAGGGGTTTTCACCCCTCCACTTT.

The chain has TRBV30 and TRBJ1-2; D not resolved. Germline V gene sequence: CDR1 GTSNPN, CDR2 SVGIG (reference sequence). V was trimmed by 3 bases and J by 0 bases, leaving 14 bases between them. The CDR3 is 15 residues long. The CDR3 DNA sequence: TGTGCCTGGAGCGAACCTGGCGGAGCTAACTATGGCTACACCTTC. Translation: CAWSEPGGANYGYTF.

This chain connects TRBV30 to TRBJ1-6; 10 nucleotides match TRBD1. The J segment lost 7 bases and the V segment lost 3 bases, leaving 3 bases of the junction unmatched. This CDR3 region has 14 residues. The germline CDR1 and CDR2 sequences are GTSNPN and SVGIG (reference sequence). CDR3 loop: CAWRGDRGNSPLHF. The CDR3 region has the DNA TGTGCCTGGAGGGGGGACAGGGGCAATTCACCCCTCCACTTT.

The rearrangement links TRBV5-4 to TRBJ2-5; 8 nucleotides match TRBD2. The germline gives CDR1 SGHNT, CDR2 YYREEE (reference sequence). This CDR3 has 15 amino acids. V gave up 0 bases and J gave up 8 bases; unmatched junction bases: 9. CDR3 nucleotides: TGTGCCAGCAGCTTGGGAGCGGGAGTATCGTATACCCAGTACTTC. As protein: CASSLGAGVSYTQYF.

The chain links TRBV19 to TRBJ1-6; possible D gene TRBD1, 6 bases. Germline loops: CDR1 LNHDA, CDR2 SQIVND (reference sequence). There are 19 residues in the CDR3. V lost 4 bases and J 6 bases, leaving 25 bases between the germline ends. The CDR3 coding sequence is TGTGCCAGTAGTAGGAGGATACAGGGAGCGGTCAGGGTTAATTCACCCCTCCACTTT. This codes for CASSRRIQGAVRVNSPLHF.

The chain carries TRBV19 and TRBJ2-7; D is possibly TRBD1 (6 bases). Germline CDR1 and CDR2: LNHDA and SQIVND (reference sequence). The CDR3 is 16 amino acids. The V end lost 7 bases, the J end lost 0 bases, and 19 bases lay between the germline ends. CDR3 loop: CASTPRGRGSSYEQYF. The CDR3 DNA is TGTGCCAGTACCCCCAGGGGCAGGGGCAGCTCCTACGAGCAGTACTTC.

This clone has only a few counts. The V gene is TRBV2, the J gene TRBJ2-2; TRBD2 matches 7 bases. The CDR3 length is 15 residues. From germline, CDR1 is SNHLY and CDR2 FYNNEI. Trimming cost V 9 bases and J 4 bases; bases outside gene matches: 11. CDR3 nucleotides: TGTGCCAGGTTTCGATTAGCGGGCCGCACCGGGGAGCTGTTTTTT. This encodes CARFRLAGRTGELFF. Together with reference TRBV2 and TRBJ2-2, the CDR3 gives the full variable domain: EPEVTQTPSHQVTQMGQEVILRCVPISNHLYFYWYRQILGQKVEFLVSFYNNEISEKSEIFDDQFSVERPDGSNFTLKIRSTKLEDSAMYFCARFRLAGRTGELFFGEGSRLTVL.

V usage is TRBV7-9 and J usage is TRBJ1-3; D perhaps matches TRBD1 (5 bases). The V gene lost 3 bases and the J gene lost 6 bases, with 15 bases spanning the gap. The CDR3 is 15 residues long. Germline loops: CDR1 SEHNR, CDR2 FQNEAQ (reference sequence). The chain's CDR3 is CASSFLEGRSNTIYF. CDR3 sequence (DNA): TGTGCCAGCAGCTTTTTGGAGGGACGCTCAAACACCATATATTTT.

This clone was seen a few times. The genes are TRBV10-1 and TRBJ2-7; TRBD2 matches at 9 bases. Germline V gene data show CDR1 as WNHNN and CDR2 as SYGVQD (reference sequence). The CDR3 loop spans 11 amino acids. The CDR3 is CGGLASYEQYF. The CDR3 coding sequence is TGCGGGGGACTAGCCTCCTACGAGCAGTACTTC.

The chain is built from TRBV2 and TRBJ2-1; perhaps TRBD1 as D (5 bases). This CDR3 is built from 11 residues. The V end lost 4 bases, the J end lost 9 bases, and 7 bases lay between the germline ends. The germline V gene encodes CDR1 SNHLY and CDR2 FYNNEI. The CDR3 DNA reads TGTGCCAGCAGTGCAGGGTTTGAGCAGTTCTTC. This sequence encodes CASSAGFEQFF.

The chain links TRBV19 to TRBJ1-1; 7 nucleotides align to TRBD1. This CDR3 is 17 amino acids long. CDR1 and CDR2 from the germline V gene are LNHDA and SQIVND (reference sequence). V shed 6 bases and J 5 bases; nucleotides not matched to a gene: 18. In DNA, the CDR3 is TGTGCCAGTAGGCATATATACCCACAGGGGCGCAGGACTGAAGCTTTCTTT. Translated: CASRHIYPQGRRTEAFF.

The chain joins TRBV4-2 to TRBJ2-1; 14 positions match TRBD2. The CDR3 totals 15 residues. Germline V gene sequence: CDR1 LGHNA, CDR2 YNFKEQ. Unmatched junction bases numbered 1, after V lost 3 bases and J lost 6 bases. CDR3 bases: TGTGCCAGCAGCCAGGGACTAGCGGGGGCCAATGAGCAGTTCTTC. Protein sequence: CASSQGLAGANEQFF.

The chain uses TRBV6-5 and TRBJ2-2; 10 nucleotides align to TRBD2. The junction had 2 bases not matched to a gene; V was cut back by 4 bases and J by 3 bases. Germline V lookup: CDR1 MNHEY, CDR2 SVGAGI. The CDR3 runs 15 residues. CDR3 loop: CASSSGTSDTGELFF. CDR3 nucleotide sequence: TGTGCCAGCAGTTCCGGGACTAGCGACACCGGGGAGCTGTTTTTT.